The source of this T cell receptor (beta chain) is a study of T-cell memory formation after mild COVID-19. General study points: Pre-infection memory held some responding clones, suggesting pre-existing cross-reactive T cells responded.

TCRdb reprocessed the 5' RACE reads via MiXCR and lists one record per CDR3 protein. The sample consists of approximately 570,000 distinct CDR3 sequences, roughly 18% of them appearing once. With respect to this clonotype: Its antigen is unknown.

V lost 3 bases, J lost 0 bases, and 8 bases stayed unmatched. The length of the CDR3 is 17 residues. Germline V gene data show CDR1 as LNHDA and CDR2 as SQIVND (reference sequence). Input material: PBMCs or a T cell subset sorted from them (not recorded which). The origin of this receptor is an adult woman who had mild COVID-19 (a few samples of this study predate the infection). Cell type and time point are not known. The rearrangement links TRBV19 to TRBJ1-5; TRBD1 aligns across 7 bases. The CDR3 nucleotides read TGTGCCAGTAGTATTCGGGCAGGGGGTTCTAGCAATCAGCCCCAGCATTTT. Translation: CASSIRAGGSSNQPQHF.